This TCR beta chain stems from a study of T-cell reconstitution after alpha-beta-depleted transplantation in children. Whole-study findings and limits: It was reported that alpha-beta T cells came from several hundred expanded graft clones (about two months after transplant).

The TCRbeta library incorporated unique molecular identifiers. A single record per CDR3 protein comes from TCRdb applying MiXCR to the PCR reads. This table has fewer than 450,000 distinct CDR3 sequences, about 17% appearing once. This CDR3 has 15 residues. V shed 4 bases and J 0 bases; nucleotides not matched to a gene: 4. Germline lookup yields CDR1 MNHEY and CDR2 SMNVEV (reference sequence). Worth noting for this clonotype: Its matching antigen is unknown.

The TCR originated in a male patient aged 2-15 years who had a stem cell transplant for acute lymphoblastic leukemia, so the T cells may come from the graft donor. V and J are TRBV27 and TRBJ2-7, with 9 positions matching TRBD2. Sample: PBMCs, mostly from graft donor cells, taken 360 days after TCRalphabeta/CD19-depleted stem cell transplant. The CDR3 reads CASSSLAGLSYEQYF. CDR3 sequence (DNA): TGTGCCAGCAGTTCTCTAGCGGGACTCTCCTACGAGCAGTACTTC.